Given below is one T cell receptor (beta chain) in context. Antigen unknown. This entry belongs to a study of shared clonotypes between healthy human individuals. Study overall: Samples came from two female and a few male donors aged 18 to 49. Study-wide findings and caveats: Generation probabilities were higher for clonotypes shared across all four sorted-subset donors than for unshared ones.

The input for sorted-subset replicate PCRs was around 0.2 ug DNA, 25,000 to 35,000 T cell genomes. The protocol was immunoSEQ multiplex PCR, while the TCRdb copy is restricted to in-frame clones and leaves out a portion. The repertoire holds around 750,000 clones, with around 74% as singletons. This CDR3 has 22 residues. CD4+ cells underwent separation, giving CD45RA+ naive and CD45RA-negative memory subsets. Sequenced sample: memory CD4+ T cells sorted from blood. Indicated subset: CD45RA-negative fraction. The chain uses TRBV21-1 and TRBJ2-7; TRBD2 is taken as the D call from the table, unchecked against the DNA. TRBV21-1 counts as a pseudogene. This clonotype was sampled from a woman in her 30s in good health. CDR3 sequence reads: CASSKACTSGELEGREEYEQYF. DNA of the CDR3: TGTGCCAGCAGCAAAGCCTGTACTAGCGGGGAGCTCGAAGGACGTGAGGAGTACGAGCAGTACTTC.